The TCR beta chain described here comes from a study of beta chain features in type 1 diabetes. Every sorted population was more than 95% pure. The whole isolated RNA underwent reverse transcription, so sequencing captured expressed TCRB transcripts. Some clones are missing from TCRdb's copy, which holds only in-frame ones; the method was immunoSEQ multiplex PCR. There are hundreds of thousands of clones in the sample; about 14% occur only once, and approximately 0.039% lies in the top ten. The length of the CDR3 is 11 residues. Trimming shortened V by 3 bases and J by 1 base, and 3 bases separated the two germline ends. Germline assignment: CDR1 DFQATT and CDR2 SNEGSKA (reference sequence). This clone was detected only a few times. What it binds is not known. The identical CDR3 is also encoded by other nucleotide sequences in the sample. Study-wide results and limits: Moderate yet significant TCRB CDR3 shortening was seen in Type 1 diabetes patients in all four CD4+ subsets. PCR might favor shorter templates, equally in patients and controls. A closer apparent resemblance between naive, central memory and Treg TCRB repertoires was seen in patients than in healthy donors.

Sequencing input: naive CD4+ T cells from blood. This TCR came from a man in his late teens or twenties with type 1 diabetes. The chain combines TRBV20-1 with TRBJ1-1, with D unclear. CDR3 bases: TGCAGTGCTAGTGGGAACACTGAAGCTTTCTTT. It yields the protein CSASGNTEAFF.